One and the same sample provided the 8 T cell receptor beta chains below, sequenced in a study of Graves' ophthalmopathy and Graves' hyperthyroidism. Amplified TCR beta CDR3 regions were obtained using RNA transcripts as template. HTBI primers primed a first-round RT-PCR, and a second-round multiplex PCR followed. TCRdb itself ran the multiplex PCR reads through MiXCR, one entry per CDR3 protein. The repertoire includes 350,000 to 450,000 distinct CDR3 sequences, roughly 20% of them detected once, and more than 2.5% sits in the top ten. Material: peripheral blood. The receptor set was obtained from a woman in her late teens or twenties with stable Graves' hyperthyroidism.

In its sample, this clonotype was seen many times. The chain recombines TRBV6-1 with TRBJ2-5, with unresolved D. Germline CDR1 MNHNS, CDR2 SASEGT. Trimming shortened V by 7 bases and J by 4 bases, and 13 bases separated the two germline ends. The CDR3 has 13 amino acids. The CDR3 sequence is CASTKGWTETQYF. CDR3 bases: TGTGCCAGCACAAAGGGATGGACAGAGACCCAGTACTTC.

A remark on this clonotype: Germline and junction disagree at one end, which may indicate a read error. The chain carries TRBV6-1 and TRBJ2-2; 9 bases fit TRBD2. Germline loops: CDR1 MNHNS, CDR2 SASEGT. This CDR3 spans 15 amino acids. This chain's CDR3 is CASRGTSRVTEELFF. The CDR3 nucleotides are TGTGCCAGCAGGGGGACTAGCCGGGTCACCGAGGAGCTGTTTTTT.

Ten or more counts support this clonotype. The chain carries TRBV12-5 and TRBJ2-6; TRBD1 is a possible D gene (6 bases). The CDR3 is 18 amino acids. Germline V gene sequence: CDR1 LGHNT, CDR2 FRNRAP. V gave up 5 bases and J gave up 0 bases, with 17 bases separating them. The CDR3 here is CASGTGLSGDSGANVLTF. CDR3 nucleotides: TGTGCTAGTGGTACAGGGTTAAGTGGGGACTCTGGGGCCAACGTCCTGACTTTC.

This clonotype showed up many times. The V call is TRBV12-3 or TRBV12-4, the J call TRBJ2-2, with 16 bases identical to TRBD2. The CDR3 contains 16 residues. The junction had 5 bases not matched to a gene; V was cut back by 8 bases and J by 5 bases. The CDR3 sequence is CASAGTSGRGTGELFF. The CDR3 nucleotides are TGTGCCAGCGCCGGGACTAGCGGGAGGGGAACCGGGGAGCTGTTTTTT.

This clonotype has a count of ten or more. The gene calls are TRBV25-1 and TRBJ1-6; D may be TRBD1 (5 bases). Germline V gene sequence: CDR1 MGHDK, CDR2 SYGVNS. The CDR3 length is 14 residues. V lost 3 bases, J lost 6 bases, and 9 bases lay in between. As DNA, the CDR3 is TGTGCCAGCAGTGATTGGGGCTCTAATTCACCCCTCCACTTT. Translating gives CASSDWGSNSPLHF.

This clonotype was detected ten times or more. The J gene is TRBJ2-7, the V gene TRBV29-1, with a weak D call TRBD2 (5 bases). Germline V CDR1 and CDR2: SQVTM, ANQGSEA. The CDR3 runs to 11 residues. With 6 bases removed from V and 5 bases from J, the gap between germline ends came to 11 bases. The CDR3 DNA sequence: TGCAGCGTCGCTAGCATCCACGAGCAGTACTTC. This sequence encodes CSVASIHEQYF.

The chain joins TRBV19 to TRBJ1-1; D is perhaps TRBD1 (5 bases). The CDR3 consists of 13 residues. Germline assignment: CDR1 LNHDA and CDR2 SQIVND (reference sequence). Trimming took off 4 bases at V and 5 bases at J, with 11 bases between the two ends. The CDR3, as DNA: TGTGCCAGTAGTACAGGGCGGGCGACTGAAGCTTTCTTT. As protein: CASSTGRATEAFF.

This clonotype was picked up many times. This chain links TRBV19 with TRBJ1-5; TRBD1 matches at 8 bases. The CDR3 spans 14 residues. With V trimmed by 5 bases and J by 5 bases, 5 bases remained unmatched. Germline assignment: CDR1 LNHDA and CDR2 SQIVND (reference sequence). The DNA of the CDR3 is TGTGCCAGTAGTGCCCAGGGGGCCGATCAGCCCCAGCATTTT. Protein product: CASSAQGADQPQHF. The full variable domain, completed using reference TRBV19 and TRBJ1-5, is DGGITQSPKYLFRKEGQNVTLSCEQNLNHDAMYWYRQDPGQGLRLIYYSQIVNDFQKGDIAEGYSVSREKKESFPLTVTSAQKNPTAFYLCASSAQGADQPQHFGDGTRLSIL.